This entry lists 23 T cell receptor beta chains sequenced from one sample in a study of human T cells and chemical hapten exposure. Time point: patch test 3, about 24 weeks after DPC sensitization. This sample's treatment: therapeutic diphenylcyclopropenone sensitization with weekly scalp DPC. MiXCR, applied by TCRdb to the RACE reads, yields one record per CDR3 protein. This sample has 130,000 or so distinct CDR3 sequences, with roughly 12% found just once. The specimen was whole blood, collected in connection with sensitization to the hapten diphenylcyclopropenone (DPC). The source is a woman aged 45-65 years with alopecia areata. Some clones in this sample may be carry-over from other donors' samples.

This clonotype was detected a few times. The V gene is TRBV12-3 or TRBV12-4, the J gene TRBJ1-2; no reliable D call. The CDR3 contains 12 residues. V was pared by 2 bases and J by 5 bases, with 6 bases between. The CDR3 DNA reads TGTGCCAGCAGTTTAACCCAGTATGGCTACACCTTC. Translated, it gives CASSLTQYGYTF.

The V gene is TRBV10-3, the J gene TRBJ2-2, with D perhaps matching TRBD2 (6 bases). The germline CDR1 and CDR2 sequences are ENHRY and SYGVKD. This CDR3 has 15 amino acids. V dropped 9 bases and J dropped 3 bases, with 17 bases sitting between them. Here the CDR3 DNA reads TGTGCCATAAGAAGCGGCAGGGAGGACACCGGGGAGCTGTTTTTT. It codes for CAIRSGREDTGELFF.

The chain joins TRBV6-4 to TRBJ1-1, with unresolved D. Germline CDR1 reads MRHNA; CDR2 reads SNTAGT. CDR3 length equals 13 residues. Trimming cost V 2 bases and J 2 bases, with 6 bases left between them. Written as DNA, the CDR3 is TGTGCCAGCAGTGACGGGCCCAACACTGAAGCTTTCTTT. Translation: CASSDGPNTEAFF.

CDR3 in DNA: TGTGCCAGCAGCTTCGGCCATAATGAAAAACTGTTTTTT. It specifies CASSFGHNEKLFF. The chain is built from TRBV11-2 and TRBJ1-4; the D is unclear. V gave up 3 bases and J gave up 4 bases, with 6 bases separating them. This CDR3 has 13 amino acids. Germline V gives CDR1 SGHAT, CDR2 FQNNGV. Looking up the rest from reference TRBV11-2 and TRBJ1-4 gives the full variable domain: EAGVAQSPRYKIIEKRQSVAFWCNPISGHATLYWYQQILGQGPKLLIQFQNNGVVDDSQLPKDRFSAERLKGVDSTLKIQPAKLEDSAVYLCASSFGHNEKLFFGSGTQLSVL.

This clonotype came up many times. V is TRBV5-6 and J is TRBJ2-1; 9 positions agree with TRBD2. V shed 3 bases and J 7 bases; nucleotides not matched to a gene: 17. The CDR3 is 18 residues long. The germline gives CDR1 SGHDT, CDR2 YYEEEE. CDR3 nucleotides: TGTGCCAGCAGCTACGGTGGGGGCCAGCGGGAGGCGGTAAATGAGCAGTTCTTC. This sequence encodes CASSYGGGQREAVNEQFF.

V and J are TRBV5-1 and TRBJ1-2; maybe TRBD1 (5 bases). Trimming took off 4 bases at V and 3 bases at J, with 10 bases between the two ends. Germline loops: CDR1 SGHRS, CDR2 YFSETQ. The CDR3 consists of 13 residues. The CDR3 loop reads CASSPDIYYGYTF. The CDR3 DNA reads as TGCGCCAGCAGCCCGGACATCTACTATGGCTACACCTTC.

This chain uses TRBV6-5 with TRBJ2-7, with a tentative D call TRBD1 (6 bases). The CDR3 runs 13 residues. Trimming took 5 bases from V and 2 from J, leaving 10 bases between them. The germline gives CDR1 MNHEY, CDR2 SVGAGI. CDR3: CASSPGHPYEQYF. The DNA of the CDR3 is TGTGCCAGCAGTCCGGGACACCCCTACGAGCAGTACTTC.

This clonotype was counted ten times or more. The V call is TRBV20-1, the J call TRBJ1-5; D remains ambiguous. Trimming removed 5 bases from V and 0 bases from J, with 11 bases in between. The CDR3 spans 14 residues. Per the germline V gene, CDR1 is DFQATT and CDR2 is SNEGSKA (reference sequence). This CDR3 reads CSAEDGYSNQPQHF. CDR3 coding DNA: TGCAGTGCTGAAGACGGGTATAGCAATCAGCCCCAGCATTTT.

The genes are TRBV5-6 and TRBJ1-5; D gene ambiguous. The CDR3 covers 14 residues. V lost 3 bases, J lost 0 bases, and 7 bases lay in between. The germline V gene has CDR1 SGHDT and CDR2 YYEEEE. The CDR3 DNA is TGTGCCAGCAGCTACGGGGATAGCAATCAGCCCCAGCATTTT. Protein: CASSYGDSNQPQHF.

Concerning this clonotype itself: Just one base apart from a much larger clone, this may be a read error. The chain's CDR3 is CASSLDNSTDTQYF. For the CDR3, the DNA is TGTGCCAGCAGCTTGGACAATAGCACAGATACGCAGTATTTT. The J gene is TRBJ2-3, the V gene TRBV5-4; D remains unclear. The germline V gene encodes CDR1 SGHNT and CDR2 YYREEE (reference sequence). V gave up 0 bases and J gave up 0 bases, with 5 bases separating them. The CDR3 has 14 amino acids.

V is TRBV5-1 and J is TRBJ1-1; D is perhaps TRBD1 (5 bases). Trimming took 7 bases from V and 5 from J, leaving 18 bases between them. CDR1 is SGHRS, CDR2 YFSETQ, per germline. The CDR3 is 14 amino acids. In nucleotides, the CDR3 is TGCGCCAGCGCAGGGATCACCGAGGGGACTGAAGCTTTCTTT. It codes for CASAGITEGTEAFF.

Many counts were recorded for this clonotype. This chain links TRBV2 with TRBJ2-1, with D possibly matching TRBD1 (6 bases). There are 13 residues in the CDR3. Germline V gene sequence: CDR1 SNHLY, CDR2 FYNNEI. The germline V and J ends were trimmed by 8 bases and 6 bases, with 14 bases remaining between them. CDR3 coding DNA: TGTGCCAGCCGCACAGGGTACGGCAATGAGCAGTTCTTC. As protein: CASRTGYGNEQFF.

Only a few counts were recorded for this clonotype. As DNA, the CDR3 is TGCAGCGTCCGGGGCTCTGGGGCCAACGTCCTGACTTTC. Translated: CSVRGSGANVLTF. J is TRBJ2-6 and V is TRBV29-1, with D possibly being TRBD2 (5 bases). Trimming took off 6 bases at V and 0 bases at J, with 6 bases between the two ends. The CDR3 consists of 13 residues. Germline loops: CDR1 SQVTM, CDR2 ANQGSEA. The full variable domain, with the rest looked up from reference TRBV29-1 and TRBJ2-6, is SAVISQKPSRDICQRGTSLTIQCQVDSQVTMMFWYRQQPGQSLTLIATANQGSEATYESGFVIDKFPISRPNLTFSTLTVSNMSPEDSSIYLCSVRGSGANVLTFGAGSRLTVL.

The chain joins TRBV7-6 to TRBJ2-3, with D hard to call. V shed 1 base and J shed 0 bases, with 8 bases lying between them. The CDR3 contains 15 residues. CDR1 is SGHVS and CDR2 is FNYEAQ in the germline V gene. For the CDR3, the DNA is TGTGCCAGCAGCTTAGGGCAGGACAGCACAGATACGCAGTATTTT. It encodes CASSLGQDSTDTQYF.

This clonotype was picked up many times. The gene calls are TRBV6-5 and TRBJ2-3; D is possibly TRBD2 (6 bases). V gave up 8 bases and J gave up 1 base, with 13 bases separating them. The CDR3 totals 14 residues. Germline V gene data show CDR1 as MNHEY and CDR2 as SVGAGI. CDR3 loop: CASGEVKGTDTQYF. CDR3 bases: TGTGCCAGCGGGGAGGTGAAGGGCACAGATACGCAGTATTTT.

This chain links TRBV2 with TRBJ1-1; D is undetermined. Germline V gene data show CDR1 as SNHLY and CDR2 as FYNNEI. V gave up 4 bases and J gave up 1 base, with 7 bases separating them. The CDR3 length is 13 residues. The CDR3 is CASSGGENTEAFF. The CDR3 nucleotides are TGTGCCAGCAGTGGTGGAGAGAACACTGAAGCTTTCTTT.

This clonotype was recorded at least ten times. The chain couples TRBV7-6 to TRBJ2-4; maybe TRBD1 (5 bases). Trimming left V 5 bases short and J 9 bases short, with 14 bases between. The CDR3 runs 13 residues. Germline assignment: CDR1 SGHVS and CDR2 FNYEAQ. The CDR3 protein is CASSQGQPGIQYF. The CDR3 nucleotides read TGTGCCAGCAGCCAGGGTCAGCCGGGCATTCAGTACTTC.

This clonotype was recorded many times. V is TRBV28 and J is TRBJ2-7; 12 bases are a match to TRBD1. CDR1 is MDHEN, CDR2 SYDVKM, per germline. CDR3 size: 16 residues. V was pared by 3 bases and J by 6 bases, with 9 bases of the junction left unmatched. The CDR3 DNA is TGTGCCAGCAGTTTTCGACGGGACAGGGGGCGCCTCGAGCAGTACTTC. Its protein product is CASSFRRDRGRLEQYF.

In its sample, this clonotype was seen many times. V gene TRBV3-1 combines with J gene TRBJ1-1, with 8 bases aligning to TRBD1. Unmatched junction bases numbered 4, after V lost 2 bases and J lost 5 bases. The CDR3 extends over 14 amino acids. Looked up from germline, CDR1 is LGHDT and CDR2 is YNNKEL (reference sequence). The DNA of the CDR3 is TGTGCCAGCAGCCAACGGGACAGGTGGACTGAAGCTTTCTTT. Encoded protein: CASSQRDRWTEAFF.

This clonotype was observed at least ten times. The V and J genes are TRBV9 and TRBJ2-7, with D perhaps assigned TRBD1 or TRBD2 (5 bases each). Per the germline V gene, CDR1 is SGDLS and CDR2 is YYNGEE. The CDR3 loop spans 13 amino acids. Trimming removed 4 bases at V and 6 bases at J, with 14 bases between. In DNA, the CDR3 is TGTGCCAGCAGCAAGGGGAGAGGGCCCGAGCAGTACTTC. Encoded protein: CASSKGRGPEQYF.

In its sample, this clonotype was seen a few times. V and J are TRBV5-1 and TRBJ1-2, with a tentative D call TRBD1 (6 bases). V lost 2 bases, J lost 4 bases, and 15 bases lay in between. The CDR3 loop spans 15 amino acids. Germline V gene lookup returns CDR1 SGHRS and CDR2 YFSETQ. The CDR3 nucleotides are TGCGCCAGCAGCTTCGGCAGCCAGGGGAGCTATGGCTACACCTTC. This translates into CASSFGSQGSYGYTF.

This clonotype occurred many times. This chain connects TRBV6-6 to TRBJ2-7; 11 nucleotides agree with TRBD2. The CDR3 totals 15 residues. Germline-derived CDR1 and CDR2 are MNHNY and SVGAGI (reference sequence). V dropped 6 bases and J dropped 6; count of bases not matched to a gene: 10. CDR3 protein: CASRVLAGGSSEQYF. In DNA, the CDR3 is TGTGCCAGCAGGGTTCTAGCGGGAGGTTCTTCCGAGCAGTACTTC.

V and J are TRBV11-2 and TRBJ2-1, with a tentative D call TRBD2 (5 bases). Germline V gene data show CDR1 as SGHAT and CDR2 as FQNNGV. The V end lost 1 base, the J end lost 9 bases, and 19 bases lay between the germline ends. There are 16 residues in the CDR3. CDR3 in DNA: TGTGCCAGCAGCTTAGGGGCGGGCATTTCGTTCAGTGAGCAGTTCTTC. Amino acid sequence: CASSLGAGISFSEQFF.